In its sample, the clone carrying this T cell receptor (delta chain) was seen a few times. Given a much more abundant clone one base away, this may be a read error. Other DNA variants within this sample encode the same CDR3. This sample was taken from a study of gamma-delta chains in newborns, infants, children. Study-level background: Polyclonal expansion of innate γδ T cells after birth follows microbial exposure.

TCRdb re-called the reads through CATT. The repertoire holds around 6,700 delta-chain clones, with more than 0.6% as singletons. Germline CDR1 GEAIGNYY, CDR2 EKD. This CDR3 region has 17 residues. The sample taken for sequencing was blood. The TCR was taken from a child who was a newborn, infant or young child, either healthy, febrile or measles-vaccinated (not recorded which). The rearrangement uses TRDV2 and TRDJ3; TRDD3 agrees at 12 bases. This chain's CDR3 is CACDTVLGDTDTRQMFF. Here the CDR3 DNA reads TGTGCCTGCGACACCGTACTGGGGGATACGGACACCCGACAGATGTTTTTC.